The clone carrying this T cell receptor (beta chain) has a count of ten or more. Its matching antigen is unknown. The data derive from a study of T cell repertoires in cytomegalovirus infection. This CDR3 is built from 13 residues. Looked up from germline, CDR1 is MNHNY and CDR2 is SVGAGI (reference sequence). The V and J ends lost 2 bases and 9 bases respectively, with 11 bases between them. A single record per CDR3 protein comes from TCRdb applying MiXCR to the reads. The sample consists of about 140,000 distinct CDR3 sequences, 5.5% to 8% of them appearing once. Study-wide findings and caveats: There were HLA-C-restricted CMV-specific TCR beta clonotypes dominating the ex vivo response.

J is TRBJ2-1 and V is TRBV6-6, with D unresolved. The sequence came from a human donor in good health (CMV status not recorded). Some clones in this sample may be carry-over from other donors' samples. Sequencing was performed on PBMCs. Here the CDR3 reads CASSYIGIGEQFF. The DNA of the CDR3 is TGTGCCAGCAGTTACATAGGAATCGGTGAGCAGTTCTTC.